This T cell receptor beta chain is drawn from a study of CD4 and CD8 cells across lung adenocarcinoma regions. CDR1 and CDR2 (germline): MNHNS, SASEGT. CDR3 length: 13 residues. V was clipped by 6 bases and J by 8 bases; unmatched bases: 9. Localized lung adenocarcinoma, a non-small cell lung cancer, affected the donors. Via MiXCR, TCRdb re-called the PCR reads, giving one row per CDR3 protein. Among 20,000 to 25,000 distinct CDR3 sequences, about 54% were seen once, and the ten largest hold about 30%. This TCR was sampled from a female donor with lung adenocarcinoma. The CD4 and CD8 labels of this study may be unreliable. J is TRBJ1-2 and V is TRBV6-1; 7 nucleotides match TRBD1. The sequencing input was CD8+ T cells from the center of a lung tumor. The DNA for the CDR3 is TGTGCCAGCAGCAAAACAGGGGATAGAGGCTACACCTTC. As protein: CASSKTGDRGYTF.